This entry describes one T cell receptor beta chain. The CDR3 ends on some other residue instead of the conserved phenylalanine or tryptophan, so this is likely a read error. Blood RNA was derived from unsorted whole blood, and germline DNA was extracted too. Using a constant-region primer together with ProtoScript II reverse transcriptase, TCR beta cDNA was made from 450 to 600 ng of total RNA. Three-round nested multiplex PCR performed with slightly modified ARM-PCR produced the TCR beta libraries. MiXCR, run by TCRdb on the multiplex PCR reads, gives a single entry per CDR3 protein. This table holds approximately 300,000 distinct CDR3 sequences, more than 55% found once. The data were obtained in a study of tumor-infiltrating lymphocytes in primary liver carcinoma. As for the study in general: Tumor lesions were T1-T3 N0M0 and spanned roughly 4.2 to 11 cm.

This receptor was obtained from a man aged 35 to 55 with primary liver carcinoma and hepatitis B virus infection. The sequenced sample consisted of peripheral blood.

The CDR3 coding sequence is TGCGCCAGCAGCTTGGCGGATGAGCAGTTCCTC. Translating it yields CASSLADEQFL. V usage is TRBV5-1 and J usage is TRBJ2-1, with D unresolved. The length of the CDR3 is 11 residues. V lost 0 bases and J lost 8, with 3 bases in between. The V gene's germline CDR1 is SGHRS and CDR2 YFSETQ.